In this sample, the clone carrying this TCR beta chain turned up many times. Its antigen remains unidentified. This record belongs to a study of T cell repertoires in cytomegalovirus infection. Turning to the study itself: Indicated by public TCR beta signatures were CMV infection and matching HLA type.

Via MiXCR, TCRdb re-called the reads, giving one row per CDR3 protein. This sample has approximately 990,000 distinct CDR3 sequences, with roughly a third found just once. The receptor's source is a human donor in good health (CMV status not recorded). Some clones in this sample may be carry-over from other donors' samples. Sequenced here: cultured CD8+ T cells from PBMCs, sampled from culture after CMV antigen stimulation.

DNA of the CDR3: TGTGCCAGCAGCCCTGCCCCTCGCAATCAGCCCCAGCATTTT. Amino acids: CASSPAPRNQPQHF. The V call is TRBV7-6, the J call TRBJ1-5; no definite D call. The germline V gene has CDR1 SGHVS and CDR2 FNYEAQ. The CDR3 length is 14 residues. Trimming stripped 5 bases from V and 2 bases from J, with 10 bases between.